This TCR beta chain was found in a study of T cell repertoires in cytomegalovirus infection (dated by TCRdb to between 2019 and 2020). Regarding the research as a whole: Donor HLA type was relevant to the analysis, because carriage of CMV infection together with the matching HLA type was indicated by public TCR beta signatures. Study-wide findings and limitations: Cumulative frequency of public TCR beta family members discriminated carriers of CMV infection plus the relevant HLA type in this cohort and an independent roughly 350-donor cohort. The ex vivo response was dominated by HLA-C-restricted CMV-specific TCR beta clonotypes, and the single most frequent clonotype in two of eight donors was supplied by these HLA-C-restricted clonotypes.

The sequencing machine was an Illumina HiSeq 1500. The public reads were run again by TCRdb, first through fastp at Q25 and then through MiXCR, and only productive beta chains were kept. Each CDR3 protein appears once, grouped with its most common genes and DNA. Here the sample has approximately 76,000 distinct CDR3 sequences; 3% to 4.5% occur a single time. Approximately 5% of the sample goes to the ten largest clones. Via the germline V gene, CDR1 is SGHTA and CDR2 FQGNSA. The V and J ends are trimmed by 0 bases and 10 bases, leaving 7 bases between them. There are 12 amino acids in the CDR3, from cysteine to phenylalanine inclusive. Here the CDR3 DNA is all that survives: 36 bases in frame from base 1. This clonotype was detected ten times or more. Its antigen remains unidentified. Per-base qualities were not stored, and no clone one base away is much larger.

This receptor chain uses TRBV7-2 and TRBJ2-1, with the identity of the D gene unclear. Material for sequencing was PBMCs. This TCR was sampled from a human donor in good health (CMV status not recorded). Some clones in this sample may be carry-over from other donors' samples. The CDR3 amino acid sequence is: CASSLANREQFF. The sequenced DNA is TGTGCCAGCAGCTTAGCTAATCGGGAGCAGTTCTTC.